Below, 2 T cell receptor delta chains from the same sample are listed, as sequenced in a study of gamma-delta T cells after stem cell transplantation (dated by TCRdb to about 2016). The library was built by means of RT-PCR. Sequencing relied on an Illumina MiSeq. TCRdb reran clone calling on the public reads with CATT; rows sharing one DNA sequence were then combined. The sample table holds about 710 delta-chain clones, of which 0.95% to 1.3% were seen once. The top ten clonotypes cover about 68% of the sample. The sample was gamma-delta T cells. The receptor set was obtained from a human donor. It is not recorded whose cells these are; they may come from a transplant donor.

This clone was counted between two and nine times. The amino acid sequence in TCRdb belongs to a much larger clone and departs from this DNA's translation at residue 3, likely a sequencing read error; the sequence shown is translated from the DNA. The V gene is TRDV2, the J gene TRDJ1; possible D gene TRDD3, 6 bases. CDR1 and CDR2 from the germline V gene are GEAIGNYY and EKD. The CDR3 extends over 21 amino acids. The CDR3 bases are TGTGCCCGTGACACAGTAAAGTTCGATGGGGGCCCCATGGGGTACACCGATAAACTCATCTTT. Protein product: CARDTVKFDGGPMGYTDKLIF.

The table lists this clone with a few counts. A read error is the likely source, as a far larger clone sits one nucleotide away. The same CDR3 also results from other DNA sequences found in this sample. The chain carries TRDV3 and TRDJ3; 11 nucleotides agree with TRDD3. V shed 3 bases and J 0 bases; nucleotides not matched to a gene: 13. CDR1 is TVYSNPD, CDR2 GDNSRS, per germline (reference sequence). CDR3 length equals 20 residues. The CDR3 reads CAFTSCWGIPGSWDTRQMFF. For the CDR3, the DNA is TGTGCCTTCACTTCTTGCTGGGGGATACCTGGCTCCTGGGACACCCGACAGATGTTTTTC.